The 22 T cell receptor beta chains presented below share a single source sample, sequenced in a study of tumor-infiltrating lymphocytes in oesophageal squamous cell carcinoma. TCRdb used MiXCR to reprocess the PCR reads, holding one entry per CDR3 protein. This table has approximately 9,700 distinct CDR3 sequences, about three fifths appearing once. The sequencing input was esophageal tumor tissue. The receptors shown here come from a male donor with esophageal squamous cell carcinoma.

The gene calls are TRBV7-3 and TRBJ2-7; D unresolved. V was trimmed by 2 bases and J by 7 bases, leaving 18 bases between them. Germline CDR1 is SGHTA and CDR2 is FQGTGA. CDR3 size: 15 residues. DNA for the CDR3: TGTGCCAGCAGCTTAGTCAGCAACTACTACAATGAGCAGTACTTC. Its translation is CASSLVSNYYNEQYF.

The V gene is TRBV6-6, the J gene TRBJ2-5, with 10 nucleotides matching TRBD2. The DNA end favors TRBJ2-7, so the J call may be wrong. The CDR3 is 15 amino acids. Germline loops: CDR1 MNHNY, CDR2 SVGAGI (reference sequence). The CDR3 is CASSYSAGGPYEQYF. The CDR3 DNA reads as TGTGCCAGCAGTTACTCAGCGGGGGGGCCGTACGAGCAGTACTTC.

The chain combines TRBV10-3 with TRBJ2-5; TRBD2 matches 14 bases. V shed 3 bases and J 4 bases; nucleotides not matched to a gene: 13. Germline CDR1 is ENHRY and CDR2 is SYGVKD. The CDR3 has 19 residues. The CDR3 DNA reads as TGTGCCATCAGTGACTTTCCGACTAGCGGGAGGGGGGGGGCAGAGACCCAGTACTTC. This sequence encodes CAISDFPTSGRGGAETQYF.

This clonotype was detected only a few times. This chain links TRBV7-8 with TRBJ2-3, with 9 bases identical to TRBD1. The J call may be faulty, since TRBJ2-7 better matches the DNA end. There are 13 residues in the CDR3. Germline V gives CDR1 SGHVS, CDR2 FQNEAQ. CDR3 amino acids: CASRRDRDYEQYF. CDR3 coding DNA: TGTGCCAGCAGAAGGGACAGGGACTACGAGCAGTACTTC.

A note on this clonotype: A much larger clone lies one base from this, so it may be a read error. CDR3 DNA: TGCGCCACCAGAAGGACAACTAGCTCCTACGAGCAGTTCTTC. It yields the protein CATRRTTSSYEQFF. The genes are TRBV10-2 and TRBJ2-7; D is possibly TRBD2 (6 bases). TRBJ2-1 explains the end of the DNA better; the J call may be wrong. CDR3 length: 14 amino acids. Per the germline V gene, CDR1 is WSHSY and CDR2 is SAAADI.

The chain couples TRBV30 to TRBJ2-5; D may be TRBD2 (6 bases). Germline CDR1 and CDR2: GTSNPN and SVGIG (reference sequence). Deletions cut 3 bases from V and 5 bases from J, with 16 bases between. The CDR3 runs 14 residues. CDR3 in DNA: TGTGCCTGGAGCTCGGGGAGTGGAGGGGAGACCCAGTACTTC. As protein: CAWSSGSGGETQYF.

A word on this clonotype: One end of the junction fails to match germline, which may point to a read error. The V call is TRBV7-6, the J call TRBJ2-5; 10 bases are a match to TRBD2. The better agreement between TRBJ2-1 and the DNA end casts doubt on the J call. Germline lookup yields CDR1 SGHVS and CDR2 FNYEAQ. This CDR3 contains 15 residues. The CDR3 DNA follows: TGTGCTAGCAGCTTATTAGCGGGGGGCCTAAATGAGCAGTTCTTC. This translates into CASSLLAGGLNEQFF.

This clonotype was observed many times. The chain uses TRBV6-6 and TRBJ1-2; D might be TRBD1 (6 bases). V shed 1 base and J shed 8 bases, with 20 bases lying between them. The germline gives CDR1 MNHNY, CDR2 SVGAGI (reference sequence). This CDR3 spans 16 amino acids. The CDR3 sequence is CASSYFSGATQGGYTF. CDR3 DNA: TGTGCCAGCAGTTACTTTTCGGGGGCCACACAGGGAGGCTACACCTTC.

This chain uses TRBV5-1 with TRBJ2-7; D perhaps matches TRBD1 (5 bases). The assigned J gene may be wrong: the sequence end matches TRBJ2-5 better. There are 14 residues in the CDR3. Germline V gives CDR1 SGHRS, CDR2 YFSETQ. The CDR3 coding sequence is TGCGCCAGCAGCTTGGGGCAGGGCGGAGAGACCCAGTACTTC. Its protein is CASSLGQGGETQYF.

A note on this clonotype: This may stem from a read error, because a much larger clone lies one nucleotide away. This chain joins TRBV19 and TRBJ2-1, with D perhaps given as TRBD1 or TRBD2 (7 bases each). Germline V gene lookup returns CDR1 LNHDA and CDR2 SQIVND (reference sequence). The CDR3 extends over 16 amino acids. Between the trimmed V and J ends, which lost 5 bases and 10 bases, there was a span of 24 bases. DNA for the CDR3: TGTGCCAGTAGTCAGACCAGGGGGGGGAGGTCCTACGAGCAGTTCTTC. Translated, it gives CASSQTRGGRSYEQFF.

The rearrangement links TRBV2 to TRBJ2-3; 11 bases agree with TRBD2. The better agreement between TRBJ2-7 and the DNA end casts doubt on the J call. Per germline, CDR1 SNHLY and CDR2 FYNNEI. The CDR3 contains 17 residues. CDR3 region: CASSEAGLAGLTYEQYF. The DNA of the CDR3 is TGTGCCAGCAGTGAAGCCGGACTAGCGGGCCTAACCTACGAGCAGTACTTC.

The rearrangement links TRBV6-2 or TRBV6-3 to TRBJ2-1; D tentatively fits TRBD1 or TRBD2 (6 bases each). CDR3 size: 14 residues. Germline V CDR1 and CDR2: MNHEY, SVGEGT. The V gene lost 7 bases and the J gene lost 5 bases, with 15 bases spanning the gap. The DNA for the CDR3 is TGTGCCAGCATCGTTTCGGGGGCTAACAATGAGCAGTTCTTC. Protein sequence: CASIVSGANNEQFF.

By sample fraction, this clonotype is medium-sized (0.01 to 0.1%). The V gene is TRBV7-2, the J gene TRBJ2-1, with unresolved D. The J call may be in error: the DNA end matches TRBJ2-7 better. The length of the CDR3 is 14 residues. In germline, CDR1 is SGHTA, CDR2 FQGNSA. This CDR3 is CASSLGLSYNEQYF. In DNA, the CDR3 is TGTGCCAGCAGCTTAGGGCTGTCCTACAATGAGCAGTACTTC.

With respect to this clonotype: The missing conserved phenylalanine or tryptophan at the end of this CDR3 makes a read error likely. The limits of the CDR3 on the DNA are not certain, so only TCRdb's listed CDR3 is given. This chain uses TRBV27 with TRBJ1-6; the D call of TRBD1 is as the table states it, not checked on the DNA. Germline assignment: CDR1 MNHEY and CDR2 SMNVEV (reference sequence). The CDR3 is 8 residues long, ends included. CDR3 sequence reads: CASSLQGS.

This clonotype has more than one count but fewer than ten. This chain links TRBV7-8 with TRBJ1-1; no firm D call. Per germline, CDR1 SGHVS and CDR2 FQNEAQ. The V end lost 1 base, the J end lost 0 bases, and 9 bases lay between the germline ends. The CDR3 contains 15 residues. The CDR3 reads CASSLVGIMNTEAFF. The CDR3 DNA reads TGTGCCAGCAGCTTAGTTGGGATAATGAACACTGAAGCTTTCTTT.

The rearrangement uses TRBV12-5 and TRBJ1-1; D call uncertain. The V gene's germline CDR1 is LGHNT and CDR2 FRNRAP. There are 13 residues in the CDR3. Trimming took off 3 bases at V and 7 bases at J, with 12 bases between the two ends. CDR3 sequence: CASGFGGLREAFF. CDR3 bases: TGTGCTAGTGGTTTCGGAGGTTTACGTGAAGCTTTCTTT.

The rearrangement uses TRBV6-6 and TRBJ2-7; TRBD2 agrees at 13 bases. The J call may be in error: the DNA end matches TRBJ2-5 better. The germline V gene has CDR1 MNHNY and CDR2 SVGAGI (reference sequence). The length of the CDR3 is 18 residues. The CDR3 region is CASSPKSGLAGSKETQYF. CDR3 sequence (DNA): TGTGCCAGCAGTCCCAAATCGGGACTAGCGGGGTCTAAAGAGACCCAGTACTTC.

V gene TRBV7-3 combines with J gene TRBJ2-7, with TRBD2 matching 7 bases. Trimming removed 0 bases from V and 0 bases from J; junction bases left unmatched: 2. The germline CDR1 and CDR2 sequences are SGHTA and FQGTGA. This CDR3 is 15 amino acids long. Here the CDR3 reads CASSLTGGNSYEQYF. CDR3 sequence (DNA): TGTGCCAGCAGCTTAACGGGAGGGAACTCCTACGAGCAGTACTTC.

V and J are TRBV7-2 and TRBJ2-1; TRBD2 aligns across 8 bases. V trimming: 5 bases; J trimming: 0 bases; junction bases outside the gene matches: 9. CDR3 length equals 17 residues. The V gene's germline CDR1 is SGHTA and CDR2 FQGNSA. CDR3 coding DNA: TGTGCCAGCAGCCCTTGGTCGGGGGGGAGCTCCTACAATGAGCAGTTCTTC. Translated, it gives CASSPWSGGSSYNEQFF.

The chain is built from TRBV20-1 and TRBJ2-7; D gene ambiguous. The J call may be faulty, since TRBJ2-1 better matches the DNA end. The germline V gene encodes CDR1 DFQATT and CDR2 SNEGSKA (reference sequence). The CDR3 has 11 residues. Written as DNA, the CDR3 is TGCAGTGCTAGTGGCCGTAATGAGCAGTTCTTC. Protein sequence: CSASGRNEQFF.

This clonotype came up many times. The CDR3 DNA follows: TGTGCCAGCAGCGGACAAGCGGGAGGAGCAGATACGCAGTATTTT. It is translated as CASSGQAGGADTQYF. V and J are TRBV7-2 and TRBJ2-3; 9 bases are a match to TRBD2. Per the germline V gene, CDR1 is SGHTA and CDR2 is FQGNSA. CDR3 length: 15 amino acids. Trimming removed 5 bases from V and 4 bases from J; junction bases left unmatched: 7.

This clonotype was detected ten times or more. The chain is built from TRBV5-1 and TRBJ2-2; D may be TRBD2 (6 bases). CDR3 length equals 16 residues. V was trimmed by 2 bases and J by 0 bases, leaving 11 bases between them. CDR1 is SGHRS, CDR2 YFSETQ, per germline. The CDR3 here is CASSFGRGANTGELFF. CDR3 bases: TGCGCCAGCAGCTTTGGGCGGGGAGCGAACACCGGGGAGCTGTTTTTT.